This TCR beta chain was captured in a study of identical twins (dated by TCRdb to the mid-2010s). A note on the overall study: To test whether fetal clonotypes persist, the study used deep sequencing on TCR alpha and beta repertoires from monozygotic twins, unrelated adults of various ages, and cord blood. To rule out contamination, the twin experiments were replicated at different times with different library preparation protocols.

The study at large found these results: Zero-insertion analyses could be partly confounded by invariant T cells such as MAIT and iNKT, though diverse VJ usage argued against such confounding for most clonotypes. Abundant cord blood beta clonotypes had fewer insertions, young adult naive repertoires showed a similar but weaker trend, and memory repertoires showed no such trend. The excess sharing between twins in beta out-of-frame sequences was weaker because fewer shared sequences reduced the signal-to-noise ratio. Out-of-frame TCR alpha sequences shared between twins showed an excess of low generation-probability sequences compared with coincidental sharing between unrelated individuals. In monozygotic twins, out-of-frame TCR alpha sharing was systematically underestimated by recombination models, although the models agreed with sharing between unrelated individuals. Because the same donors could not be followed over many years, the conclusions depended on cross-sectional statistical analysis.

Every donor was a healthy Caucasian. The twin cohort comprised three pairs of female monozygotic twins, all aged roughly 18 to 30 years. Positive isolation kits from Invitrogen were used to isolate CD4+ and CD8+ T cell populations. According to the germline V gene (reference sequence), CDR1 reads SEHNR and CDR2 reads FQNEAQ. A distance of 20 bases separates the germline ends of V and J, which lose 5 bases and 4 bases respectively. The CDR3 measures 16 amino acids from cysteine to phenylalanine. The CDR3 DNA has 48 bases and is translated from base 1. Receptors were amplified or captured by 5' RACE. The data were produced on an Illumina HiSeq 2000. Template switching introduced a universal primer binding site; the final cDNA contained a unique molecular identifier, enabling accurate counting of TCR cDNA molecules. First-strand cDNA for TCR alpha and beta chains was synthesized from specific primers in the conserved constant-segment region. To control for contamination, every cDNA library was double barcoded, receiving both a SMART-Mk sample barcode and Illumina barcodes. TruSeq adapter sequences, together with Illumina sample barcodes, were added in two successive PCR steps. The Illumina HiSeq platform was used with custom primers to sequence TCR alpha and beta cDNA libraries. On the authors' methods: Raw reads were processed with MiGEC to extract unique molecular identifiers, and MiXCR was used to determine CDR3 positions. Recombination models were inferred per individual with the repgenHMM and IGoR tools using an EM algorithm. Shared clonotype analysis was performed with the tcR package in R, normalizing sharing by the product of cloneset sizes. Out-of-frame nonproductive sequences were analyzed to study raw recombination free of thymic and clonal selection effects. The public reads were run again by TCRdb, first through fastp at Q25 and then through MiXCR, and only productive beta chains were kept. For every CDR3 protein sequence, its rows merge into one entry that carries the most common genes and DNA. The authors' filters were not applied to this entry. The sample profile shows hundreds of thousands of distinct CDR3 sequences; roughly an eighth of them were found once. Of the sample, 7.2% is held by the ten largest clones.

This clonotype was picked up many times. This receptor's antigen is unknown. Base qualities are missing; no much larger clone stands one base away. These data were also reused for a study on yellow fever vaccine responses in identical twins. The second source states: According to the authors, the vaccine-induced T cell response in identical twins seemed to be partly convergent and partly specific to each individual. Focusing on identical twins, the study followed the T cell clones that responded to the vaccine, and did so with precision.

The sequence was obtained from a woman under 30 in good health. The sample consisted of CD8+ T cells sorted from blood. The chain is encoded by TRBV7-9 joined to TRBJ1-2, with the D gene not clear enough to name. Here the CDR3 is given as CASSLPSTEVIYGYTF. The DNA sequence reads TGTGCCAGCAGCCTCCCCTCGACGGAGGTGATCTATGGCTACACCTTC.